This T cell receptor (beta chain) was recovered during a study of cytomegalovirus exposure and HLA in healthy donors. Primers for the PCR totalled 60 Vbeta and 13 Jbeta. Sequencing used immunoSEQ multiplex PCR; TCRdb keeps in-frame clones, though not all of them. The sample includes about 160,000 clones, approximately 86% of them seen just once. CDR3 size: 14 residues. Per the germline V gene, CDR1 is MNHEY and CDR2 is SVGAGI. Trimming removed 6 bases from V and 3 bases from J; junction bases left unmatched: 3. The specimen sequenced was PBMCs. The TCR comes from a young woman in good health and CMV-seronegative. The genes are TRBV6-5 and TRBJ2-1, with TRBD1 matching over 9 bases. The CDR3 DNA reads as TGTGCCAGCAGCCAGGACAGGGGCTACAATGAGCAGTTCTTC. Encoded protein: CASSQDRGYNEQFF.